A selection of T cell receptor beta chains follows, all from one sample in a study of T cells in Graves' hyperthyroidism and ophthalmopathy. MiXCR, applied by TCRdb to the multiplex PCR reads, yields one record per CDR3 protein. The data hold some 350,000 distinct CDR3 sequences, with roughly 25% observed a single time. Sequences were obtained from blood. Receptors were obtained from a man aged 50-59 years with Graves' hyperthyroidism. The CDR3 runs from the conserved cysteine through the conserved F or W. D genes are given only for firm matches. Expanded clones get a size class; other rows say once, few or many, or leave the size out.

cdr3_aa,cdr3_nt,clone_size,d_call,cdr3_length,v_call,j_call
CASSLLTNAAYEQYF,TGCGCCAGCAGCTTGCTTACTAACGCAGCCTACGAGCAGTACTTC,few,NA,15,TRBV5-1,TRBJ2-7
CSAPPVADAYNEQFF,TGCAGTGCTCCGCCTGTCGCGGATGCCTACAATGAGCAGTTCTTC,NA,NA,15,TRBV20-1,TRBJ2-1
CASSGDRGPDTQYF,TGTGCCAGCAGTGGTGACAGGGGTCCAGATACGCAGTATTTT,many,TRBD1,14,TRBV28,TRBJ2-3
CASSITSGHTDTQYF,TGTGCCAGTAGTATCACTAGCGGACACACAGATACGCAGTATTTT,NA,TRBD2,15,TRBV19,TRBJ2-3
CASRQGDTEAFF,TGTGCCAGCCGACAGGGTGACACTGAAGCTTTCTTT,many,TRBD1,12,TRBV28,TRBJ1-1
CSARDASGGSSYEQYF,TGCAGTGCTAGAGATGCTAGCGGGGGTAGCTCCTACGAGCAGTACTTC,NA,TRBD2,16,TRBV20-1,TRBJ2-7
CASSLAWDLAGTYEQYF,TGCGCCAGCAGCTTGGCATGGGATCTAGCGGGGACCTACGAGCAGTACTTC,many,TRBD2,17,TRBV5-1,TRBJ2-7
CASSQDAAQGVYEQYF,TGTGCCAGCAGCCAAGATGCGGCGCAGGGGGTCTACGAGCAGTACTTC,NA,TRBD1,16,TRBV4-2,TRBJ2-7
CASRSPSGSGHEQFF,TGTGCCAGCAGGTCCCCTAGCGGGAGCGGGCATGAGCAGTTCTTC,many,TRBD2,15,TRBV6-1,TRBJ2-1
CASSLAQDPNNEQFF,TGTGCCAGCAGCTTAGCTCAGGACCCGAACAATGAGCAGTTCTTC,NA,NA,15,TRBV7-2,TRBJ2-1
CASSLRGYRGDTQYF,TGTGCCAGCAGCCTTCGGGGCTATAGGGGGGATACGCAGTATTTT,many,NA,15,TRBV27,TRBJ2-3
CASSLIRLNTEAFF,TGTGCCAGCAGCTTGATACGACTGAACACTGAAGCTTTCTTT,few,NA,14,TRBV5-6,TRBJ1-1
CASSGGAVQETQYF,TGTGCCAGCAGCGGGGGGGCAGTCCAAGAGACCCAGTACTTC,many,NA,14,TRBV9,TRBJ2-5
CASRSSLTAGGPDTQYF,TGCGCCAGCAGGTCCTCCTTGACGGCGGGAGGCCCAGATACGCAGTATTTT,few,TRBD2,17,TRBV5-1,TRBJ2-3
CAGEVAGGYGYTF,TGTGCCGGAGAAGTGGCAGGGGGTTATGGCTACACCTTC,NA,TRBD1,13,TRBV2,TRBJ1-2
CSVRDRETEAFF,TGCAGCGTCCGGGACAGGGAAACTGAAGCTTTCTTT,many,TRBD1,12,TRBV29-1,TRBJ1-1
CASSLFASGRSEQYF,TGTGCCAGCAGTTTATTTGCTAGCGGGAGATCCGAGCAGTACTTC,many,TRBD2,15,TRBV27,TRBJ2-7
CASSHTTRLAGHTDTQYF,TGTGCCAGCAGCCATACGACACGGCTAGCGGGCCACACAGATACGCAGTATTTT,NA,TRBD2,18,TRBV3-1,TRBJ2-3
CSASGDWRETQYF,TGCAGTGCTTCCGGCGACTGGAGGGAGACCCAGTACTTC,many,NA,13,TRBV20-1,TRBJ2-5
CASSQGGYRAFF,TGTGCCAGCAGCCAAGGAGGTTATAGGGCTTTCTTT,few,NA,12,TRBV3-1,TRBJ1-1
CSARVATSVYYNEQFF,TGCAGTGCTAGAGTCGCGACTAGCGTTTACTACAATGAGCAGTTCTTC,NA,TRBD2,16,TRBV20-1,TRBJ2-1
CASSSRAGTPSATF,TGTGCCAGCAGCTCTAGAGCCGGGACCCCGAGTGCCACCTTC,NA,NA,14,TRBV7-9,TRBJ1-2
CASSRTSGRTYNEQFF,TGCGCCAGCAGCAGAACTAGCGGAAGGACCTACAATGAGCAGTTCTTC,few,TRBD2,16,TRBV5-1,TRBJ2-1
CATSDRDAAGVADAQYF,TGTGCCACCAGTGACCGAGATGCAGCGGGAGTAGCAGATGCGCAGTATTTT,NA,TRBD2,17,TRBV24-1,TRBJ2-3
CASRSGRNTGELFF,TGTGCCAGCAGGTCCGGGAGGAACACCGGGGAGCTGTTTTTT,NA,NA,14,TRBV12-3/TRBV12-4,TRBJ2-2
CASSGRVMGLAGGSSYNEQFF,TGTGCCAGCAGCGGCAGGGTTATGGGACTAGCGGGAGGGAGCTCCTACAATGAGCAGTTCTTC,few,TRBD2,21,TRBV3-1,TRBJ2-1
CASTIDNEQFF,TGTGCCAGCACCATAGACAATGAGCAGTTCTTC,few,NA,11,TRBV11-3,TRBJ2-1
CASSLYAGEETQYF,TGCGCCAGCAGCTTGTACGCAGGGGAGGAGACCCAGTACTTC,few,NA,14,TRBV5-1,TRBJ2-5
CASSYSIASGRARTYEQYF,TGTGCCAGCAGTTACTCGATTGCTAGCGGGAGGGCCCGGACCTACGAGCAGTACTTC,NA,TRBD2,19,TRBV6-2/TRBV6-3,TRBJ2-7
CSVESLAGGLGKNIQYF,TGCAGCGTTGAATCTCTAGCGGGAGGCTTGGGCAAAAACATTCAGTACTTC,NA,TRBD2,17,TRBV29-1,TRBJ2-4
CASSRQGANYGYTF,TGTGCCAGCAGTCGACAGGGGGCGAACTATGGCTACACCTTC,few,TRBD1,14,TRBV12-3/TRBV12-4,TRBJ1-2
CATRRQGRYDTQYF,TGTGCCACCCGGAGGCAGGGGAGGTATGATACGCAGTATTTT,many,NA,14,TRBV27,TRBJ2-3
CASSGGLSGSYEQFF,TGTGCCAGCAGTGGGGGGCTTAGCGGGAGCTATGAGCAGTTCTTC,few,TRBD2,15,TRBV28,TRBJ2-1
CASSSLGGEVTDTQYF,TGTGCCAGCAGCTCCCTGGGAGGGGAGGTCACAGATACGCAGTATTTT,NA,TRBD2,16,TRBV7-9,TRBJ2-3
CASSPPSGDSFYEQYF,TGCGCCAGCAGCCCCCCCTCGGGGGACTCTTTCTACGAGCAGTACTTC,NA,NA,16,TRBV4-1,TRBJ2-7
CSARVVASYTF,TGCAGTGCTAGAGTGGTAGCTAGCTACACCTTC,NA,NA,11,TRBV20-1,TRBJ1-2
CASSDLREPREFF,TGTGCCAGCAGTGACCTACGGGAGCCGAGGGAGTTCTTC,many,NA,13,TRBV7-9,TRBJ2-1
CAWSLGQGNEQFF,TGTGCCTGGAGTCTAGGACAGGGCAATGAGCAGTTCTTC,many,TRBD1,13,TRBV30,TRBJ2-1
CASSVGGDTDTQYF,TGTGCCAGCAGCGTAGGGGGAGACACAGATACGCAGTATTTT,NA,NA,14,TRBV9,TRBJ2-3
CASSLEWGAGYTF,TGTGCCAGCAGCTTAGAGTGGGGAGCTGGTTACACCTTC,few,NA,13,TRBV11-3,TRBJ1-2
CASSPQSRVTNEKLFF,TGTGCCAGCAGCCCCCAGTCTCGGGTTACAAACGAAAAACTGTTTTTT,once,NA,16,TRBV6-1,TRBJ1-4
CASSLVSGTDTQYF,TGCGCCAGCAGCTTGGTCAGTGGCACAGATACGCAGTATTTT,many,NA,14,TRBV5-1,TRBJ2-3
CASSENGLLAGGGWNNEQFF,TGTGCCAGCAGCGAAAACGGGCTACTAGCGGGAGGGGGTTGGAACAATGAGCAGTTCTTC,NA,TRBD2,20,TRBV6-1,TRBJ2-1
CASSLASWIGEQYF,TGTGCCAGCAGCTTAGCCTCATGGATAGGCGAGCAGTACTTC,many,NA,14,TRBV11-1,TRBJ2-7
CASSPFRSAPHNEQFF,TGTGCCAGCAGCCCATTTCGGAGCGCACCCCACAATGAGCAGTTCTTC,few,NA,16,TRBV12-3/TRBV12-4,TRBJ2-1
CASSPGVASDEQYF,TGTGCCAGCTCACCAGGGGTAGCGTCGGACGAGCAGTACTTC,few,NA,14,TRBV18,TRBJ2-7
CASSLASGLAGGELFF,TGCGCCAGCAGCTTGGCATCGGGACTAGCAGGCGGGGAGCTGTTTTTT,few,TRBD2,16,TRBV5-1,TRBJ2-2
CASSLGRDAPCAF,TGTGCCAGCAGTTTAGGGCGGGACGCCCCTTGTGCCTTC,many,NA,13,TRBV28,TRBJ1-2
CASSLARGELVGSYNEQFF,TGTGCCAGCAGCTTAGCGCGGGGGGAGCTAGTAGGCTCCTACAATGAGCAGTTCTTC,few,TRBD2,19,TRBV7-9,TRBJ2-1
CAGTRGRTEAFF,TGTGCCGGAACCCGCGGCCGAACTGAAGCTTTCTTT,NA,NA,12,TRBV30,TRBJ1-1
CASIAPTLSYEQYF,TGTGCCAGCATCGCCCCGACACTCTCCTACGAGCAGTACTTC,many,NA,14,TRBV28,TRBJ2-7